The 9 T cell receptor beta chains below were found in one sample sequenced in a study of blood T cell repertoires in COVID-19. Here immunoSEQ multiplex PCR was the method, and the copy in TCRdb shows in-frame clones only, minus some. The data contain about 20,000 clones, about four fifths of them singletons. Sample: peripheral blood. The receptors stem from a man aged 80 or over with acute or convalescent COVID-19.

A remark on this clone: One end of the junction is discordant with germline, which a read error may explain. The CDR3 coding sequence is TGTGCTAGCAGTTCCGGGACTAGCGGGACACCTTTATCTGGGGCCAACGTCCTGACTTTC. It yields the protein CASSSGTSGTPLSGANVLTF. J is TRBJ2-6 and V is TRBV7-7; 13 nucleotides line up with TRBD2. Germline lookup yields CDR1 SSHAT and CDR2 FNYEAQ (reference sequence). The CDR3 is 20 residues long. The whole variable domain, remainder taken from reference TRBV7-7 and TRBJ2-6, is GAGVSQSPRYKVTKRGQDVTLRCDPISSHATLYWYQQALGQGPEFLTYFNYEAQPDKSGLPSDRFSAERPEGSISTLTIQRTEQRDSAMYRCASSSGTSGTPLSGANVLTFGAGSRLTVL.

This rearrangement joins TRBV3-1 (or the pseudogene TRBV3-2) to TRBJ2-2, with 8 bases lining up with TRBD2. Germline V gene data show CDR1 as LGHDT and CDR2 as YNNKEL (reference sequence). Trimming at V came to 4 bases and at J to 3 bases, leaving 7 bases not matched to a gene. This CDR3 is 16 amino acids long. The CDR3 nucleotides read TGTGCCAGCAGCCCTACCGGGACTAGAGACACCGGGGAGCTGTTTTTT. It encodes CASSPTGTRDTGELFF.

The CDR3 spells CASTQRDRGHGYTF. In nucleotides, the CDR3 is TGTGCCAGCACTCAACGGGACAGGGGTCATGGCTACACCTTC. The chain has TRBV6-5 and TRBJ1-2, with TRBD1 matching 10 bases. This CDR3 spans 14 amino acids. Germline V CDR1 and CDR2: MNHEY, SVGAGI. Germline trimming cut 7 bases from V and 6 bases from J; bases unmatched to any gene: 8.

The chain links TRBV5-6 to TRBJ1-1; tentative D call: TRBD1 (5 bases). Per germline, CDR1 SGHDT and CDR2 YYEEEE. The CDR3 extends over 13 amino acids. With 4 bases removed from V and 6 bases from J, the gap between germline ends came to 13 bases. The CDR3 DNA reads TGTGCCAGCAGCACCCGACAGAGCGCTGAAGCTTTCTTT. Its translation is CASSTRQSAEAFF.

This clone was picked up one time. The chain joins TRBV20-1 to TRBJ1-1; TRBD1 might be the D (5 bases). V was shortened by 3 bases and J by 5 bases, with 7 bases between the two germline ends. The CDR3 spans 11 residues. Per the germline V gene, CDR1 is DFQATT and CDR2 is SNEGSKA (reference sequence). CDR3 nucleotide sequence: TGCAGTGCTAGGGAGGGGACTGAAGCTTTCTTT. Translated, it gives CSAREGTEAFF.

A single count supports this clone. The rearrangement links TRBV5-1 to TRBJ1-4; TRBD1 matches at 8 bases. From germline, CDR1 is SGHRS and CDR2 YFSETQ. V shed 0 bases, J shed 3 bases, and the junction held 4 bases outside the gene matches. This CDR3 region has 16 residues. CDR3 amino acids: CASSLGGQGANEKLFF. The CDR3 bases are TGCGCCAGCAGCTTGGGAGGACAGGGAGCTAATGAAAAACTGTTTTTT.

As DNA, the CDR3 is TGTGCCAGCAGTTCCCTAGCGGGACGTAGATCCTACAATGAGCAGTTCTTC. It encodes CASSSLAGRRSYNEQFF. V gene TRBV27 combines with J gene TRBJ2-1; 9 bases line up with TRBD2. The trim removed 4 bases at V and 1 base at J, leaving 8 bases unmatched. CDR1 is MNHEY, CDR2 SMNVEV, per germline (reference sequence). The CDR3 is 17 amino acids.

This sequence joins TRBV6-1 and TRBJ2-2; D may be TRBD2 (5 bases). CDR1 is MNHNS and CDR2 is SASEGT in the germline V gene. Trimming cost V 2 bases and J 1 base, with 11 bases left between them. The CDR3 has 16 residues. CDR3 in amino acids: CASSEFEGRNTGELFF. The CDR3 DNA follows: TGTGCCAGCAGTGAATTTGAGGGTAGGAACACCGGGGAGCTGTTTTTT.

This clone appeared once. The chain carries TRBV7-9 and TRBJ2-1; tentative D call: TRBD2 (5 bases). Trimming pared 5 bases from V and 4 bases from J, leaving 15 bases between. The CDR3 extends over 15 amino acids. Germline values: CDR1 SEHNR, CDR2 FQNEAQ (reference sequence). In nucleotides, the CDR3 is TGTGCCAGCAGCCCCGTCGGGAATTCATACAATGAGCAGTTCTTC. Its protein is CASSPVGNSYNEQFF. Full variable domain (missing parts from reference TRBV7-9 and TRBJ2-1): DTGVSQNPRHKITKRGQNVTFRCDPISEHNRLYWYRQTLGQGPEFLTYFQNEAQLEKSRLLSDRFSAERPKGSFSTLEIQRTEQGDSAMYLCASSPVGNSYNEQFFGPGTRLTVL.